One sample yielded the 16 T cell receptor beta chains listed below, sequenced in a study of OX40 agonist ivuxolimab in advanced cancers. Assay: immunoSEQ multiplex PCR; the TCRdb copy retains only in-frame clones and omits some. The table has some 100,000 clones, 65% to 90% seen once; the top ten hold around 2%. The sequencing used CD4+ or CD8+ T cells sorted from blood, collected in a trial of the OX40 agonist ivuxolimab. The receptors derive from an adult with an advanced solid tumor such as melanoma, head and neck, liver or kidney cancer.

The rearrangement joins TRBV28 to TRBJ1-4, with 8 nucleotides matching TRBD1. The germline gives CDR1 MDHEN, CDR2 SYDVKM. J lost 0 bases, V lost 5 bases, and 5 bases had no gene match. This CDR3 region has 16 residues. The CDR3, as DNA: TGTGCCAGCAGTGCGGACAGGGCTGCAACTAATGAAAAACTGTTTTTT. Residues: CASSADRAATNEKLFF.

The chain joins TRBV10-2 to TRBJ2-3, with unresolved D. V dropped 0 bases and J dropped 2 bases, with 15 bases sitting between them. Germline assignment: CDR1 WSHSY and CDR2 SAAADI. This CDR3 region has 17 residues. The CDR3 coding sequence is TGCGCCAGCAGTGAGTCGAGTTGGTCCTGGAACACAGATACGCAGTATTTT. It codes for CASSESSWSWNTDTQYF.

The CDR3 reads CASSFLPDQETQYF. CDR3 coding DNA: TGCGCCAGCAGCTTTCTCCCAGACCAAGAGACCCAGTACTTC. This chain links TRBV5-1 with TRBJ2-5; D unclear. Germline V gene lookup returns CDR1 SGHRS and CDR2 YFSETQ. V lost 2 bases, J lost 0 bases, and 8 bases lay in between. This CDR3 spans 14 amino acids.

The rearrangement links TRBV10-3 to TRBJ2-3, with 12 bases identical to TRBD1. Germline CDR1 and CDR2: ENHRY and SYGVKD. Trimming cost V 2 bases and J 1 base; bases outside gene matches: 13. The CDR3 extends over 20 amino acids. The CDR3 region is CAISEAGLPGQGAGTDTQYF. The CDR3 nucleotides read TGTGCCATCAGTGAGGCGGGACTGCCGGGACAGGGGGCGGGCACAGATACGCAGTATTTT.

The rearrangement links TRBV2 to TRBJ2-7, with D perhaps TRBD2 (6 bases). The CDR3 consists of 12 residues. V gave up 6 bases and J gave up 3 bases, with 9 bases separating them. The germline V gene encodes CDR1 SNHLY and CDR2 FYNNEI. In nucleotides, the CDR3 is TGTGCCAGCAGGAGACTAGTCTACGAGCAGTACTTC. It yields the protein CASRRLVYEQYF.

DNA for the CDR3: TGTGCCAGCAGTCTCACAGGGGGGCAGGACGAGCAGTACTTC. Amino acids: CASSLTGGQDEQYF. The chain links TRBV2 to TRBJ2-7; 8 bases line up with TRBD1. The V gene end was trimmed by 5 bases and the J gene end by 5 bases; junction bases not matched to a gene: 8. The germline gives CDR1 SNHLY, CDR2 FYNNEI. The CDR3 loop spans 14 amino acids.

The V and J genes are TRBV4-2 and TRBJ2-7, with a weak D call TRBD2 (6 bases). The V and J ends lost 0 bases and 0 bases respectively, with 12 bases between them. Germline assignment: CDR1 LGHNA and CDR2 YNFKEQ. This CDR3 has 16 amino acids. In DNA, the CDR3 is TGTGCCAGCAGCCAAGAGATCGGGAGATTCTCCTACGAGCAGTACTTC. Its translation: CASSQEIGRFSYEQYF.

This clone has only a few counts. The chain combines TRBV28 with TRBJ1-1; D is uncertain. Germline CDR1 and CDR2: MDHEN and SYDVKM. This CDR3 has 11 amino acids. CDR3 sequence (DNA): TGTGTATCGGCCGCGGGCACTGAAGCTTTCTTT. Its protein product is CVSAAGTEAFF. The full variable domain, rest sourced from reference TRBV28 and TRBJ1-1, is DVKVTQSSRYLVKRTGEKVFLECVQDMDHENMFWYRQDPGLGLRLIYFSYDVKMKEKGDIPEGYSVSREKKERFSLILESASTNQTSMYLCVSAAGTEAFFGQGTRLTVV.

V and J are TRBV6-1 and TRBJ1-2, with no clear D. This CDR3 has 15 amino acids. Germline assignment: CDR1 MNHNS and CDR2 SASEGT. Trimming stripped 2 bases from V and 3 bases from J, with 13 bases between. CDR3 DNA sequence: TGTGCCAGCAGTGAAAAAAGGGATCAGTACTATGGCTACACCTTC. Translation: CASSEKRDQYYGYTF.

The genes are TRBV7-3 and TRBJ2-1; weak D call: TRBD2 (7 bases). The ends were cut back, 5 bases at V and 2 bases at J, with 16 bases in the middle. CDR1 and CDR2 from the germline V gene are SGHTA and FQGTGA. The CDR3 is made up of 16 amino acids. The CDR3, as DNA: TGTGCCAGCAGCGACCCAGGAGGGGGGGCCTACAATGAGCAGTTCTTC. Protein product: CASSDPGGGAYNEQFF.

The chain carries TRBV5-1 and TRBJ2-1; D remains unclear. The CDR3 length is 13 residues. Trimming shortened V by 4 bases and J by 5 bases, and 10 bases separated the two germline ends. Looked up from germline, CDR1 is SGHRS and CDR2 is YFSETQ. CDR3 coding DNA: TGCGCCAGCAGCATCGGACCCAACAATGAGCAGTTCTTC. This sequence encodes CASSIGPNNEQFF. The full variable domain, in which reference TRBV5-1 and TRBJ2-1 provide the parts outside the CDR3, is KAGVTQTPRYLIKTRGQQVTLSCSPISGHRSVSWYQQTPGQGLQFLFEYFSETQRNKGNFPGRFSGRQFSNSRSEMNVSTLELGDSALYLCASSIGPNNEQFFGPGTRLTVL.

This clone has just a few counts. V usage is TRBV7-3 and J usage is TRBJ2-1, with no clear D. This CDR3 spans 13 amino acids. Per germline, CDR1 SGHTA and CDR2 FQGTGA. With 4 bases removed from V and 9 bases from J, the gap between germline ends came to 13 bases. The CDR3 loop is CASSSTGDGEQFF. CDR3 nucleotide sequence: TGTGCCAGCAGCTCTACTGGCGACGGTGAGCAGTTCTTC.

The rearrangement uses TRBV6-5 and TRBJ2-6; no firm D call. Germline CDR1 is MNHEY and CDR2 is SVGAGI. V lost 10 bases, J lost 4 bases, and 11 bases lay in between. The CDR3 has 13 amino acids. The CDR3 region is CATTSPGANVLTF. CDR3 nucleotides: TGTGCCACTACCTCACCCGGGGCCAACGTCCTGACTTTC.

The chain carries TRBV5-6 and TRBJ1-5; D might be TRBD1 (5 bases). Germline CDR1 and CDR2: SGHDT and YYEEEE. The CDR3 is 16 amino acids. V lost 2 bases to trimming and J lost 3 bases, with 15 bases between them. This CDR3 reads CASSFGLTANNQPQHF. CDR3 in DNA: TGTGCCAGCAGCTTTGGTTTGACAGCCAACAATCAGCCCCAGCATTTT.

The rearrangement uses TRBV6-6 and TRBJ1-3; the D gene is possibly TRBD1 (5 bases). Germline V lookup: CDR1 MNHNY, CDR2 SVGAGI (reference sequence). The V gene lost 8 bases and the J gene lost 0 bases, with 11 bases spanning the gap. The CDR3 runs to 14 residues. CDR3 in amino acids: CASRDLRSGNTIYF. In nucleotides, the CDR3 is TGTGCCAGCCGGGACCTCCGCTCTGGAAACACCATATATTTT.

The CDR3 nucleotides read TGTGCCAGCAGTATGACACCTCCACACACAGATACGCAGTATTTT. This sequence encodes CASSMTPPHTDTQYF. J is TRBJ2-3 and V is TRBV6-5; the D is unclear. The CDR3 is 15 residues long. V lost 5 bases to trimming and J lost 2 bases, with 14 bases between them. Germline CDR1 MNHEY, CDR2 SVGAGI.